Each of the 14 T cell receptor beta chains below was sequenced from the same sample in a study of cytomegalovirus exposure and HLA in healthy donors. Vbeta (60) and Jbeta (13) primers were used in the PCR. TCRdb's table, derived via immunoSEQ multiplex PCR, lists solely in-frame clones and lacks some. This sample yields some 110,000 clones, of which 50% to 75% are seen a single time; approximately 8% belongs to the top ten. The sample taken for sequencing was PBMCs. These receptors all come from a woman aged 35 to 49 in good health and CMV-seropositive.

Here the CDR3 DNA reads TGTGCCAGCTCACCGAAGACAGGGAACACTGAAGCTTTCTTT. Amino acids: CASSPKTGNTEAFF. V is TRBV18 and J is TRBJ1-1; a weak D match, TRBD1 (6 bases). This CDR3 comprises 14 residues. Trimming took 3 bases from V and 1 from J, leaving 9 bases between them. Germline loops: CDR1 KGHSH, CDR2 LQKENI.

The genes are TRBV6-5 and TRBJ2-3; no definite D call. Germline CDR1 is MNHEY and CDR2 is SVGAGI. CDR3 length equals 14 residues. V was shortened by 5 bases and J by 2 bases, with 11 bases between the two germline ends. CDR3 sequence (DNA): TGTGCCAGCAGTCAACGCAGGCCCACAGATACGCAGTATTTT. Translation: CASSQRRPTDTQYF.

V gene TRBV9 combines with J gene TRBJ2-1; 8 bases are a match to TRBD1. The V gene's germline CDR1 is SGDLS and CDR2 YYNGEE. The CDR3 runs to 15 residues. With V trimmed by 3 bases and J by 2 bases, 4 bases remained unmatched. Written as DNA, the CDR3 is TGTGCCAGCAGCGGGACAGGGCTCACCTACAATGAGCAGTTCTTC. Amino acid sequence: CASSGTGLTYNEQFF.

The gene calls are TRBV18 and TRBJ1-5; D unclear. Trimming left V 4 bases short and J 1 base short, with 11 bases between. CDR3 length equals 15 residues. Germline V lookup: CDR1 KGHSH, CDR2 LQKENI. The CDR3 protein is CASSLPGESNQPQHF. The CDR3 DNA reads TGTGCCAGCTCACTACCCGGGGAGAGCAATCAGCCCCAGCATTTT.

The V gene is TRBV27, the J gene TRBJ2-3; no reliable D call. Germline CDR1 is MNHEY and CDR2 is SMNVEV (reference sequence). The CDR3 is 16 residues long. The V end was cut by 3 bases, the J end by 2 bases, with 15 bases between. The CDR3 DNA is TGTGCCAGCAGTTTCCGTGGCTTCGGGTACACAGATACGCAGTATTTT. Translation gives CASSFRGFGYTDTQYF.

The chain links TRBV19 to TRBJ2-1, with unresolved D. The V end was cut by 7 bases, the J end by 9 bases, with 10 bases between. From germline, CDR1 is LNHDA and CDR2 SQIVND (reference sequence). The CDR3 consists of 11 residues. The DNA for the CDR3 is TGTGCCAGTATCTACCACGGTGAGCAGTTCTTC. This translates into CASIYHGEQFF.

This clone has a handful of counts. CDR3 protein: CASSWLQGEGYTF. The DNA for the CDR3 is TGTGCCAGCAGCTGGTTGCAGGGCGAGGGCTACACCTTC. The chain joins TRBV7-9 to TRBJ1-2, with D tentatively TRBD1 (5 bases). Trimming removed 4 bases at V and 8 bases at J, with 14 bases between. The CDR3 is 13 residues long. Germline V gene data show CDR1 as SEHNR and CDR2 as FQNEAQ (reference sequence).

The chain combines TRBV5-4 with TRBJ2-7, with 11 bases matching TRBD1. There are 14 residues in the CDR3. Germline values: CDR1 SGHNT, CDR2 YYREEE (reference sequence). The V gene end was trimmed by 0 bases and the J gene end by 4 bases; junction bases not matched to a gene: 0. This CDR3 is CASSLGDRGYEQYF. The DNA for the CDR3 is TGTGCCAGCAGCTTGGGGGACAGGGGGTACGAGCAGTACTTC.

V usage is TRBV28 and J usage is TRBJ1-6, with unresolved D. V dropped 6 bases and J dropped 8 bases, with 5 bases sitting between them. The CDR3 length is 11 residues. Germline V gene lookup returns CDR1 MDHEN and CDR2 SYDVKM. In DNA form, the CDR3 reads TGTGCCAGCAGCCTCGATTCACCCCTCCACTTT. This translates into CASSLDSPLHF.

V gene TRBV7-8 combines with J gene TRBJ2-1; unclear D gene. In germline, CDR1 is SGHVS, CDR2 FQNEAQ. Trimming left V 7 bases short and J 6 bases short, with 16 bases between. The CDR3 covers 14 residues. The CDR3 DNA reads TGTGCCAGCATGGTCGGTTCTTTCTCCAATGAGCAGTTCTTC. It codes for CASMVGSFSNEQFF.

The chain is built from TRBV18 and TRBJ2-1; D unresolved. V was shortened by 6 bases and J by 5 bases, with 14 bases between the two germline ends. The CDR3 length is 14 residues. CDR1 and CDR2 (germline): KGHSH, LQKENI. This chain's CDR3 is CASSGVSANNEQFF. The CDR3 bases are TGTGCCAGCTCCGGCGTGAGCGCTAACAATGAGCAGTTCTTC.

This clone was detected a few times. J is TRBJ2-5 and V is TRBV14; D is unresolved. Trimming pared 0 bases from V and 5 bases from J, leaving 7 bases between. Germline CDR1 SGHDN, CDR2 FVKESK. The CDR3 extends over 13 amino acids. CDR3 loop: CASSQDLPETQYF. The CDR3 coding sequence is TGTGCCAGCAGCCAAGATCTCCCGGAGACCCAGTACTTC.

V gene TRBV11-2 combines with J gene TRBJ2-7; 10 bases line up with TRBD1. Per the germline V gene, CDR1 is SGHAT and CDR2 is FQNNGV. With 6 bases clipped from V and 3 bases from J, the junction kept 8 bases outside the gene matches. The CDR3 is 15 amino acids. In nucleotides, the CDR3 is TGTGCCAGCAGTGAACCTAGGACAGGGGGCTACGAGCAGTACTTC. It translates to CASSEPRTGGYEQYF.

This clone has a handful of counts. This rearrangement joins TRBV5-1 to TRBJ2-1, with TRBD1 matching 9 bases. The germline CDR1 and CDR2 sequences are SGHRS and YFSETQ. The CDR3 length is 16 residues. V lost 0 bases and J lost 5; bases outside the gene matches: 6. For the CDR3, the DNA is TGCGCCAGCAGCTTGGCAGGGACAGGGTTCGACAATGAGCAGTTCTTC. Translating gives CASSLAGTGFDNEQFF.